Given below is one T cell receptor beta chain in context. In its sample, this clonotype was seen a few times. Its antigen is still unknown. Qualities for individual bases were not recorded, and no much larger clone is one base off. The record originates from a study of CD8 T cells in ankylosing spondylitis (TCRdb year 2017). In terms of the full investigation: To find TCR variants linked to disease, the study profiled T cell receptor beta repertoires in ankylosing spondylitis patients and healthy donors. The full study cohort comprised 25 or so ankylosing spondylitis patients and 110 or so healthy donors. Samples of peripheral blood were taken, and for ankylosing spondylitis patients, synovial fluid was collected as well.

The run used an Illumina HiSeq 2500. Quantitative 5'-RACE with molecular barcodes was the method used to prepare the TCR beta libraries. Per the authors' processing: A new computational method based on a probabilistic model of VDJ rearrangement was used to identify disease-linked TCR variants. TCRdb reanalyzed the raw reads on its own, using fastp at Q25 for trimming and MiXCR for clone calling, and kept in-frame beta chains. Every distinct CDR3 protein forms one entry, paired with its most common genes and DNA. TCRdb's processing, not the authors' own work, is the source of the V and J calls. This sample gives roughly 700,000 distinct CDR3 sequences in total; roughly 19% of them show up just once. The leading ten clones occupy under 20% of the sample. Study-level results and caveats: Some TCR beta motif variants had previously been reported in synovial fluid and blood of reactive arthritis patients, which suggested common disease-initiation mechanisms. A TCR beta motif of roughly 8 highly homologous amino acid variants appeared characteristic of blood from ankylosing spondylitis patients. According to the report, matched synovial fluid samples from ankylosing spondylitis patients were significantly enriched for the disease-linked clones. A CD8+ phenotype was shown by the disease-linked clones, which were found at relatively low frequencies in peripheral blood.

The CDR3 runs 14 amino acids, cysteine and phenylalanine included. The kept DNA is CDR3 alone, 42 bases in frame from the first base. The germline V gene encodes CDR1 LNHNV and CDR2 YYDKDF (reference sequence). Deletion took 5 bases off V and 4 bases off J, with a span of 11 bases between the germline ends. The source of this sequence is a male donor with ankylosing spondylitis. Sequenced input: blood, either unsorted or a sorted T cell fraction (not recorded which). This receptor chain uses TRBV15 and TRBJ2-2, and perhaps TRBD1 as D gene, on 6 matching bases. The sequenced DNA is TGTGCCACCAGCCAAGGGGACATCACCGGGGAGCTGTTTTTT. It is translated as CATSQGDITGELFF.